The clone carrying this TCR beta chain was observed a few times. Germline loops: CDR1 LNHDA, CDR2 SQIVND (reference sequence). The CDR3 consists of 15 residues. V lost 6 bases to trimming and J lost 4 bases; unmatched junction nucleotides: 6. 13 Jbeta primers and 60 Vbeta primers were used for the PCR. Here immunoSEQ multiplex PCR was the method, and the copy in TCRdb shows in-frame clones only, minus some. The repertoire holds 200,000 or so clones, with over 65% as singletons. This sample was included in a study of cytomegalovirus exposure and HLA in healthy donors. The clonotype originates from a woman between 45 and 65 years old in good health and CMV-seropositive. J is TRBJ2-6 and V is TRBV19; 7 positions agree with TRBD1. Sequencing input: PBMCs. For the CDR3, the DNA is TGTGCCAGTAGCGAGGGGGCAGCGGGGGCCAACGTCCTGACTTTC. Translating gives CASSEGAAGANVLTF.